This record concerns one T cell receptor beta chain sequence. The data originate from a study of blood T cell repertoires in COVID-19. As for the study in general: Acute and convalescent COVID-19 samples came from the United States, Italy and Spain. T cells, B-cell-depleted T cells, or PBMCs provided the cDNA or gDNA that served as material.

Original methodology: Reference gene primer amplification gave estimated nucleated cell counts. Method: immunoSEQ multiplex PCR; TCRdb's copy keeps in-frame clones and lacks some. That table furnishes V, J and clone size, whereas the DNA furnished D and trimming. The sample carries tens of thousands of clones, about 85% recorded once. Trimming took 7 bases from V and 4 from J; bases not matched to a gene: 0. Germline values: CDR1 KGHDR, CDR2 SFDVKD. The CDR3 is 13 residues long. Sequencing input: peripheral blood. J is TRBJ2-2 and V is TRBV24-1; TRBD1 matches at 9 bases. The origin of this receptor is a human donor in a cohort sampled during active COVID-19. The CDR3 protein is CATRTGGTGELFF. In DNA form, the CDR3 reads TGTGCCACCAGGACAGGGGGCACCGGGGAGCTGTTTTTT.